Sequencing of this T cell receptor (beta chain) was carried out in a study of blood T cell repertoires in COVID-19. Germline V gene sequence: CDR1 KGHDR, CDR2 SFDVKD. The CDR3 covers 15 residues. Trimming removed 4 bases from V and 0 bases from J; junction bases left unmatched: 4. Method: immunoSEQ multiplex PCR; TCRdb's copy keeps in-frame clones and lacks some. The sample holds 150,000 to 180,000 clones; around 87% are singletons and the top ten take roughly 15%. V gene TRBV24-1 combines with J gene TRBJ1-2, with TRBD1 identical over 7 bases. The sequence derives from a woman between 40 and 55 years old with acute or convalescent COVID-19. Sequences were obtained from peripheral blood. Written as DNA, the CDR3 is TGTGCCACCAGTGAGTCGGGACAGCCTAACTATGGCTACACCTTC. Protein: CATSESGQPNYGYTF.